These T cell receptor beta chains were read from a single sample in a study of T cells in Graves' hyperthyroidism and ophthalmopathy. TCRdb called the multiplex PCR reads again in MiXCR, with one record for every CDR3 protein. The table lists 560,000 or so distinct CDR3 sequences, 35% to 55% of them singletons. The material sequenced was peripheral blood or thyroid tissue (not recorded which). Every receptor here comes from a woman younger than 35 with Graves' hyperthyroidism. Both conserved end residues are part of each CDR3. D genes are given only for firm matches. Only part of the rows carry a size: once, few, many, or a class if the clone is expanded.

clone size: once
D gene: NA
V gene: TRBV5-1
J gene: TRBJ2-5
CDR3 DNA: TGCGCCAGCAGGACGGGGACGGTCCAAGAGACCCAGTACTTC
CDR3 protein: CASRTGTVQETQYF

clone size: few
D gene: NA
V gene: TRBV7-9
J gene: TRBJ1-1
CDR3 DNA: TGTGCCAGCAGCCCTCTCGGGGCAGACGACACTGAAGCTTTCTTT
CDR3 protein: CASSPLGADDTEAFF

clone size: NA
D gene: TRBD2
V gene: TRBV29-1
J gene: TRBJ2-3
CDR3 DNA: TGCAGCGTTAACCGGGGGGGCGCAACAGATACGCAGTATTTT
CDR3 protein: CSVNRGGATDTQYF

clone size: few
D gene: TRBD2
V gene: TRBV7-2
J gene: TRBJ2-5
CDR3 DNA: TGTGCCAGCACCTTAGCACTAGCGGGAGAGACCCAGTACTTC
CDR3 protein: CASTLALAGETQYF

clone size: NA
D gene: NA
V gene: TRBV20-1
J gene: TRBJ2-7
CDR3 DNA: TGCAGTGCCGGAGGGGGACAGTCGAGCTCCTACGAGCAGTACTTC
CDR3 protein: CSAGGGQSSSYEQYF

clone size: few
D gene: NA
V gene: TRBV2
J gene: TRBJ2-7
CDR3 DNA: TGTGCCAGCAGCTTCGTCAACGAGCAGTACTTC
CDR3 protein: CASSFVNEQYF

clone size: NA
D gene: NA
V gene: TRBV6-6
J gene: TRBJ1-6
CDR3 DNA: TGTGCCAGCAGTTACTCGATCTGGGTTGAGTCACCCCTCCACTTT
CDR3 protein: CASSYSIWVESPLHF

clone size: NA
D gene: TRBD2
V gene: TRBV20-1
J gene: TRBJ2-7
CDR3 DNA: TGCAGTGCTAGAGACCAATCAGGACTAGCGGGATTTTACGAGCAGTACTTC
CDR3 protein: CSARDQSGLAGFYEQYF

clone size: NA
D gene: NA
V gene: TRBV29-1
J gene: TRBJ1-4
CDR3 DNA: TGCAGCGCCATGGGGTCGGAGGAAAAACTGTTTTTT
CDR3 protein: CSAMGSEEKLFF

clone size: NA
D gene: NA
V gene: TRBV7-6
J gene: TRBJ2-7
CDR3 DNA: TGTGCCAGCAGCTCGGGCCAACGAACCTACGAGCAGTACTTC
CDR3 protein: CASSSGQRTYEQYF

clone size: few
D gene: NA
V gene: TRBV5-6
J gene: TRBJ1-2
CDR3 DNA: TGTGCCAGCAGCTTGAAACGGGTCTATGGCTACACCTTC
CDR3 protein: CASSLKRVYGYTF

clone size: many
D gene: NA
V gene: TRBV7-2
J gene: TRBJ1-1
CDR3 DNA: TGTGCCAGCAGCTTAATAGGGGGCACTGAAGCTTTCTTT
CDR3 protein: CASSLIGGTEAFF

clone size: NA
D gene: TRBD1
V gene: TRBV25-1
J gene: TRBJ1-2
CDR3 DNA: TGTGCCAGCAGAGGTATGGGACAGGGGTTTGGCTACACCTTC
CDR3 protein: CASRGMGQGFGYTF

clone size: few
D gene: TRBD2
V gene: TRBV29-1
J gene: TRBJ2-7
CDR3 DNA: TGCAGCGTTGAAGGTCTGGGCGGGGGTGCCTACGAGCAGTACTTC
CDR3 protein: CSVEGLGGGAYEQYF

clone size: NA
D gene: NA
V gene: TRBV2
J gene: TRBJ1-5
CDR3 DNA: TGTGCCAGCAGTTACTCTCCCAGGGGTAATCAGCCCCAGCATTTT
CDR3 protein: CASSYSPRGNQPQHF

clone size: many
D gene: NA
V gene: TRBV7-9
J gene: TRBJ1-5
CDR3 DNA: TGTGCCAGCAGCTGGCAGAATCAGCCCCAGCATTTT
CDR3 protein: CASSWQNQPQHF

clone size: few
D gene: NA
V gene: TRBV24-1
J gene: TRBJ2-2
CDR3 DNA: TGTGCCACCAGTGATTCGGAGGGAGCCGGGGAGCTGTTTTTT
CDR3 protein: CATSDSEGAGELFF